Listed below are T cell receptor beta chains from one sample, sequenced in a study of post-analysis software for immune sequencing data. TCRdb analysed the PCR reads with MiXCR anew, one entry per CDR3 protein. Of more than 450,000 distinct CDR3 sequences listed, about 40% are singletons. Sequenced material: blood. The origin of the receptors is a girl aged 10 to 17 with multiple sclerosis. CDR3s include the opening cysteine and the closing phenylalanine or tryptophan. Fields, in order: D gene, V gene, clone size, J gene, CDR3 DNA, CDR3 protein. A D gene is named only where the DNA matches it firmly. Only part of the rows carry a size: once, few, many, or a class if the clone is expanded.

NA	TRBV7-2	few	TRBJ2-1	TGTGCCAGCAGCTTAGGACCGACCAATGAGCAGTTCTTC	CASSLGPTNEQFF
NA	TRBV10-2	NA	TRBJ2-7	TGCGCCAGCAGTGAGTGGGGGGGGCGGGCACACGAGCAGTACTTC	CASSEWGGRAHEQYF
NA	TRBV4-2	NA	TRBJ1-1	TGTGCCAGCAGCCAAGAAGGGGTAGACCTGAACACTGAAGCTTTCTTT	CASSQEGVDLNTEAFF
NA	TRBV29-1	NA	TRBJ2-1	TGCAGCGCCATGAGGTCCAGGGAGCAGTTCTTC	CSAMRSREQFF
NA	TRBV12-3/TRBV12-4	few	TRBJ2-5	TGTGCCAGCCGCCGGGCAGCCCAAGAGACCCAGTACTTC	CASRRAAQETQYF
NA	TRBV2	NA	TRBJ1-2	TGTGCCAGCAGTGAAGTACAGTTCTATGGCTACACCTTC	CASSEVQFYGYTF
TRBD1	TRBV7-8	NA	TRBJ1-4	TGTGCCAGCAGCTTAAAACCGGGACAGGCTAATGAAAAACTGTTTTTT	CASSLKPGQANEKLFF
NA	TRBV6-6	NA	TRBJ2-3	TGTGCCAGCAGTGTGGGGGCAGTTTGTACAGATACGCAGTATTTT	CASSVGAVCTDTQYF
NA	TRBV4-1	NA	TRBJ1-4	TGCGCCAGCAGCCAAGATAGGGCAGTTAATGAAAAACTGTTTTTT	CASSQDRAVNEKLFF
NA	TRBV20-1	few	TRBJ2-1	TGCAGTGCTAGACAGCGGCCCTACAATGAGCAGTTCTTC	CSARQRPYNEQFF
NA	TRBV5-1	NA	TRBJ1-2	TGCGCCAGCAGCTTGGGTTACAGGGACTATGGCTACACCTTC	CASSLGYRDYGYTF
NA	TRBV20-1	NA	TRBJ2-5	TGCAGTGGTGGAGGGGGGGGGACCCGGGAGACCCAGTACTTC	CSGGGGGTRETQYF
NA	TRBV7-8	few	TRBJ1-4	TGTGCCAGCACCCAAAGCGACGCAACTAATGAAAAACTGTTTTTT	CASTQSDATNEKLFF
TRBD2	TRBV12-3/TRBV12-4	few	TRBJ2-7	TGTGCCAGCAGACGGGGGGAGCGCGAGCAGTACTTC	CASRRGEREQYF
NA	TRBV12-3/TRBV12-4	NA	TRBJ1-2	TGTGCCAGCAGTTTACGACAGGAAGCTAACTATGGCTACACCTTC	CASSLRQEANYGYTF
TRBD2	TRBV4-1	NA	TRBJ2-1	TGCGCCAGCAGCCAAGAGGCCGCTCGGGGGGGCGCTTACAATGAGCAGTTCTTC	CASSQEAARGGAYNEQFF
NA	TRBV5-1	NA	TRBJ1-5	TGCGCCAGCAGCTGGGGTACAGAGGGCAATCAGCCCCAGCATTTT	CASSWGTEGNQPQHF
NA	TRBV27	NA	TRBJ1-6	TGTGCCACCTGGGGGGGCGGCAATTCACCCCTCCACTTT	CATWGGGNSPLHF
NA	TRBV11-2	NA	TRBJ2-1	TGTGCCAGCAGCTCCCAGGACCGGGGGGCGATCGATGAGCAGTTCTTC	CASSSQDRGAIDEQFF
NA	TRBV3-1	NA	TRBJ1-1	TGTGCCAGCAGCCAAGGGGTAGGACAGCCCACTGAAGCTTTCTTT	CASSQGVGQPTEAFF
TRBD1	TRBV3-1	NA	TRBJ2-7	TGTGCCAGCAGCCCCGACGGGACAGCGCCTTACGAGCAGTACTTC	CASSPDGTAPYEQYF
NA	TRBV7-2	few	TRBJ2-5	TGTGCCAGCAGCTTGGACTGGTTCCAAGAGACCCAGTACTTC	CASSLDWFQETQYF
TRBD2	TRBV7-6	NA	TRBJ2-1	TGTGCCAGCAGTCTTAAGAGATCGGGGGGAGCGGCCTACAATGAGCAGTTCTTC	CASSLKRSGGAAYNEQFF
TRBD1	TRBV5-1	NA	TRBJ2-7	TGCGCCAGCAGCTTGGAGACAGGGCGCTCCTACGAGCAGTACTTC	CASSLETGRSYEQYF
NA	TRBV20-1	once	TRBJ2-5	TGCAGTGCTAGAGTATTTGGGACGGCGTACCAAGAGACCCAGTACTTC	CSARVFGTAYQETQYF
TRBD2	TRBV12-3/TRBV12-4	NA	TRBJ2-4	TGTGCCAGCAGTCCCTATAAGATCCTGGGACTAGTCAAGGGAGAGCAGTACTTC	CASSPYKILGLVKGEQYF
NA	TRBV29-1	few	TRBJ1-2	TGCAGCGTCCGACAGGAAACGTATGGCTACACCTTC	CSVRQETYGYTF
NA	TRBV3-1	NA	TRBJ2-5	TGTGCCAGCAGCCCTTCCCTCGGGACGGGAGTCCGAGAGACCCAGTACTTC	CASSPSLGTGVRETQYF
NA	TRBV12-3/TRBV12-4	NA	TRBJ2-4	TGTGCCAGCTCCCCCCCCACGGGATCGGACATTCAGTACTTC	CASSPPTGSDIQYF
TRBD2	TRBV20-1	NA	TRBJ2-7	TGCAGTGCTCCCAGGGTCGCGGGGGGCCAGGAGAGCGAGCAGTACTTC	CSAPRVAGGQESEQYF
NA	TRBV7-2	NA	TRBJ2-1	TGTGCCAGCAGCTTAGCTGTCAGGGAGAATGAGCAGTTCTTC	CASSLAVRENEQFF
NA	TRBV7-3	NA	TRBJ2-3	TGTGCCAGCAGCTTAACGATAGGGGGTAGCACAGATACGCAGTATTTT	CASSLTIGGSTDTQYF
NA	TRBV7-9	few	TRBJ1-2	TGTGCCAGCAGCTTCTCATCCGGCGTCTATGGCTACACCTTC	CASSFSSGVYGYTF
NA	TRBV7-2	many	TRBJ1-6	TGTGCCAGCAGCAGAGGAAGTAGCGGAGGGAATTCACCCCTCCACTTT	CASSRGSSGGNSPLHF
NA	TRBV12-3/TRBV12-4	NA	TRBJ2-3	TGTGCCAGCAGCCCGAGAGGGGTGAGCACAGATACGCAGTATTTT	CASSPRGVSTDTQYF
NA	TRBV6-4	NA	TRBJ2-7	TGTGCCAGCAGTGACGGGGAGGAAAGCTCCTACGAGCAGTACTTC	CASSDGEESSYEQYF
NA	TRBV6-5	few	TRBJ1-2	TGTGCCAGCAGTCCGACAGACCACTATGGCTACACCTTC	CASSPTDHYGYTF
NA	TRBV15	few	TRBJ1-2	TGTGCCACCAGCAGAGATGTCCAGGGCGACTATGGCTACACCTTC	CATSRDVQGDYGYTF
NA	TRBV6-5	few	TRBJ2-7	TGTGCCAGCGGGACGCCGTCGGTCTACGAGCAGTACTTC	CASGTPSVYEQYF
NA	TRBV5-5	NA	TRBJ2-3	TGTGCCAGCACCCATCGGGACATAGACACAGATACGCAGTATTTT	CASTHRDIDTDTQYF
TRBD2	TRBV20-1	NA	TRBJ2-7	TGCAGAACCTCTCCTAGCGGTACCTACGAGCAGTACTTC	CRTSPSGTYEQYF
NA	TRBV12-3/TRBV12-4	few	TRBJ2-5	TGTGCCAGCACCCAGGGCCCTAGGGTGGGGGAGCAGTACTTC	CASTQGPRVGEQYF
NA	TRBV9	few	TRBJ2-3	TGTGCCAGCAGCGCATCCGACTTGCCAGATACGCAGTATTTT	CASSASDLPDTQYF
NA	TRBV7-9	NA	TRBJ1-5	TGTGCCAGCAGCTCTGGAGGGGGTCCCAATCAGCCCCAGCATTTT	CASSSGGGPNQPQHF
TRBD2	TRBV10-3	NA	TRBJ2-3	TGTGCCATCAGCATCAGCGGGGGGATGGATACGCAGTATTTT	CAISISGGMDTQYF
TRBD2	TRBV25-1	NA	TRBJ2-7	TGTGCCACCGGGACTAGCGCAGCCTACGAGCAGTACTTC	CATGTSAAYEQYF
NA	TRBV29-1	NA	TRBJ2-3	TGCAGCGTTGAAGATCCGGGCTATACGGACGATACGCAGTATTTT	CSVEDPGYTDDTQYF
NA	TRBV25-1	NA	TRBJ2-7	TGTGCCAGCAGTGAATCAACAGTCTACGAGCAGTACTTC	CASSESTVYEQYF
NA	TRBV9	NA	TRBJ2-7	TGTGCCAGCAGCGGGGATACTAGGGGCCACGAGCAGTACTTC	CASSGDTRGHEQYF
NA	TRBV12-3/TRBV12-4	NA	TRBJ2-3	TGTGCCAGCGGCACTTCGGGGGGCACAGATACGCAGTATTTT	CASGTSGGTDTQYF
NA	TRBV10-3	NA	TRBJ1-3	TGTGCCATCAGTGACGGGATTACGGGAAACACCATATATTTT	CAISDGITGNTIYF
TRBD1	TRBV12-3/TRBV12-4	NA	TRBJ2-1	TGTGCCAGCAGTTTCAGACAGGGCCATGAGCAGTTCTTC	CASSFRQGHEQFF
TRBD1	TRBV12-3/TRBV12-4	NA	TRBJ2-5	TGTGCCAGCAGTTTATCCGGACAGGGGCAAGAGACCCAGTACTTC	CASSLSGQGQETQYF